This T cell receptor (beta chain) derives from a study of Graves' ophthalmopathy and Graves' hyperthyroidism. This clonotype was recorded at least ten times. Scientists amplified the TCR beta CDR3 regions from RNA transcripts. First-round RT-PCR with HTBI primers preceded a second-round multiplex PCR. In TCRdb, the multiplex PCR reads were re-called with MiXCR into one record per CDR3 protein. Of a few hundred thousand distinct CDR3 sequences in the sample, approximately 17% were seen once. V was clipped by 5 bases and J by 1 base, with 20 bases between them. This CDR3 has 17 amino acids. Germline CDR1 and CDR2: LGHNT and FRNRAP. Stable hyperthyroidism meant no ophthalmopathy within 18 months of follow-up. Exclusion covered patients with other autoimmune diseases or uncontrolled infections (as well as pregnancy or lactation). Physicians reached a diagnosis by relying on clinical symptoms, serum thyroxine, TRAb, thyroid ultrasound and orbital computed tomography. The PBMCs used were ones drawn from approximately 10 ml of fresh peripheral blood.

The chain recombines TRBV12-5 with TRBJ1-1; D uncertain. Specimen: peripheral blood. The TCR sequence derives from an adult woman with stable Graves' hyperthyroidism. CDR3 sequence: CASGPLPWGDRNTEAFF. For the CDR3, the DNA is TGTGCTAGTGGTCCCTTACCGTGGGGAGATCGGAACACTGAAGCTTTCTTT.